This T cell receptor (beta chain) is drawn from a study of CD8 T cells in ankylosing spondylitis. Germline loops: CDR1 MGHDK, CDR2 SYGVNS. V lost 4 bases to trimming and J lost 5 bases; unmatched junction nucleotides: 6. The CDR3 covers 14 residues. General study points: A TCR beta motif of eight highly homologous variants appeared characteristic of ankylosing spondylitis blood. Reported data indicate significant enrichment of disease-linked clones within matched ankylosing spondylitis synovial fluid.

This clonotype was found a few times. Its matching antigen is unknown. Via MiXCR, TCRdb re-called the 5' RACE reads, giving one row per CDR3 protein. The sample shows around 450,000 distinct CDR3 sequences, around 26% of them seen only once. What was sequenced was blood, either unsorted or a sorted T cell fraction (not recorded which). This receptor was obtained from a male donor with ankylosing spondylitis. The chain couples TRBV25-1 to TRBJ2-5; the match to TRBD1 covers 8 bases. The CDR3 DNA reads TGTGCCAGCAGTGTCGGACAGGGTGGCGAGACCCAGTACTTC. This codes for CASSVGQGGETQYF.